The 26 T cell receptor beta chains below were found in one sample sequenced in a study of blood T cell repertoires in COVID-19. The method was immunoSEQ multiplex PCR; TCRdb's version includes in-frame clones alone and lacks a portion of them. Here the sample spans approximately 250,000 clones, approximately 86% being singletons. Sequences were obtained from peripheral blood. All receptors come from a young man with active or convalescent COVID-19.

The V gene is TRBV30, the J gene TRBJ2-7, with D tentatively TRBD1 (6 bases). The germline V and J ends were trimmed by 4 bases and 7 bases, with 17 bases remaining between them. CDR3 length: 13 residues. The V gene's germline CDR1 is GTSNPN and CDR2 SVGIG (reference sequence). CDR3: CAWKVTGTSEQYF. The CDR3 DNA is TGTGCCTGGAAGGTGACAGGTACATCGGAGCAGTACTTC.

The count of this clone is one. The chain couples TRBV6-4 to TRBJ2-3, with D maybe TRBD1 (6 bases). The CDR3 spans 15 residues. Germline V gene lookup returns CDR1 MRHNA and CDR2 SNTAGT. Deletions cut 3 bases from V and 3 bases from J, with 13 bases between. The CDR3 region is CASSEEQGRTDTQYF. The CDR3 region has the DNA TGTGCCAGCAGTGAAGAGCAGGGGCGGACAGATACGCAGTATTTT.

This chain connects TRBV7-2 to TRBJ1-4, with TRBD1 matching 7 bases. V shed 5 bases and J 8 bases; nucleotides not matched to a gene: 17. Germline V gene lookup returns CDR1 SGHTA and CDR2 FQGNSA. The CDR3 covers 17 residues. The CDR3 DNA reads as TGTGCCAGCAGCCCTTCCGGGACAGCCTCCAGTTGGGAAAAACTGTTTTTT. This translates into CASSPSGTASSWEKLFF.

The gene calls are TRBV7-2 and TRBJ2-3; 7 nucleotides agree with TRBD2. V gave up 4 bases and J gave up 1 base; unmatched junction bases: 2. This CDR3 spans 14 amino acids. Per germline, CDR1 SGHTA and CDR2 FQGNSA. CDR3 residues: CASSWGLRTDTQYF. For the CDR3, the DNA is TGTGCCAGCAGCTGGGGACTACGCACAGATACGCAGTATTTT.

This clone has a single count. For the CDR3, the DNA is TGTGCCAGCAGTTACTCCTCGGGATGGGGTGAAAAACTGTTTTTT. It encodes CASSYSSGWGEKLFF. V and J are TRBV6-5 and TRBJ1-4; D is ambiguous. V was clipped by 0 bases and J by 7 bases, with 12 bases between them. The CDR3 is 15 residues long. CDR1 and CDR2 (germline): MNHEY, SVGAGI.

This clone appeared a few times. The CDR3 bases are TGTGCCAGCAGCTTAGCGACGGGGTCAAATTCACCCCTCCACTTT. Translation: CASSLATGSNSPLHF. The J gene is TRBJ1-6, the V gene TRBV7-8; unclear D gene. CDR3 length: 15 residues. V shed 0 bases and J shed 7 bases, with 10 bases lying between them. The germline V gene has CDR1 SGHVS and CDR2 FQNEAQ.

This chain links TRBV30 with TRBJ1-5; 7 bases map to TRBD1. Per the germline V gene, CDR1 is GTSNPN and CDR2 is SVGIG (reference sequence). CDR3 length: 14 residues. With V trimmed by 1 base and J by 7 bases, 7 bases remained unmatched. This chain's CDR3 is CAWSAQGRGQPQHF. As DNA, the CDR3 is TGTGCCTGGAGTGCACAGGGCAGGGGGCAGCCCCAGCATTTT.

The CDR3 reads CASSYSRYSNQPQHF. CDR3 DNA: TGTGCCAGCAGTTACTCGAGATACAGCAATCAGCCCCAGCATTTT. This chain joins TRBV6-2 or TRBV6-3 and TRBJ1-5; D gene ambiguous. The CDR3 spans 15 residues. Germline V CDR1 and CDR2: MNHEY, SVGEGT. Trimming took 0 bases from V and 1 from J, leaving 7 bases between them.

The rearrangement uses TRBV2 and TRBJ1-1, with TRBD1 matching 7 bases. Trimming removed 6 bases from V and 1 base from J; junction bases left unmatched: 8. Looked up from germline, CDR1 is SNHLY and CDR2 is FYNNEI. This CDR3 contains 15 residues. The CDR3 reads CASRVRGFRNTEAFF. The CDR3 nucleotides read TGTGCCAGCAGGGTCAGGGGGTTTAGGAACACTGAAGCTTTCTTT.

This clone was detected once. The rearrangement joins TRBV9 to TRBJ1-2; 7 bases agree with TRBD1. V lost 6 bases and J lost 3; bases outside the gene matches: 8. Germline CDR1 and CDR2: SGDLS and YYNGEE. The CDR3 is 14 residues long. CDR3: CASNQNRGDYGYTF. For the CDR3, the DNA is TGTGCCAGCAATCAAAACAGGGGAGACTATGGCTACACCTTC.

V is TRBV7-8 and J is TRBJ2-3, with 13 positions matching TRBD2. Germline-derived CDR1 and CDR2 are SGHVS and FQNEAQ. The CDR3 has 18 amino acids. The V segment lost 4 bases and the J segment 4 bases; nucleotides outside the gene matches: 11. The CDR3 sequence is CASSSRLAGGPLPDTQYF. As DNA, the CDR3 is TGTGCCAGCAGCTCAAGACTAGCGGGGGGACCCCTCCCAGATACGCAGTATTTT.

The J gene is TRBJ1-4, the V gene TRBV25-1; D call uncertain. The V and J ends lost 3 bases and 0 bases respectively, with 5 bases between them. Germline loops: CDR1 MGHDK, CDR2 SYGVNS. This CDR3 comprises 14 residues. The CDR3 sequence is CASSDTATNEKLFF. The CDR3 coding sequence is TGTGCCAGCAGTGACACAGCAACTAATGAAAAACTGTTTTTT.

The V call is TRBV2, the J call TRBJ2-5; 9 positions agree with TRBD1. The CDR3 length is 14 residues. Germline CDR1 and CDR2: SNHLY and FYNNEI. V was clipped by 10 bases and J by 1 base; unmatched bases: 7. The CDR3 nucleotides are TGTGCCACGGACAGGGGCGGCCTCCAAGAGACCCAGTACTTC. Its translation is CATDRGGLQETQYF.

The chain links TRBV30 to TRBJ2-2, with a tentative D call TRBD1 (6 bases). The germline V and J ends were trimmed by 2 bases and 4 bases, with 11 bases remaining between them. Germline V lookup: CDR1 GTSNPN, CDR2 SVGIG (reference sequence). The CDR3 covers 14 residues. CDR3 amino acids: CAWSLGHSTGELFF. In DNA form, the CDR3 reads TGTGCCTGGAGTTTGGGACACAGCACCGGGGAGCTGTTTTTT.

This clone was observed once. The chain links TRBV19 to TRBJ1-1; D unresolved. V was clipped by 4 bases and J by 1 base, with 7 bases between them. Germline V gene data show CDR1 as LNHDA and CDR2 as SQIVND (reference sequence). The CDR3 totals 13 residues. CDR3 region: CASSRVENTEAFF. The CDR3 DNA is TGTGCCAGTAGTAGAGTCGAGAACACTGAAGCTTTCTTT.

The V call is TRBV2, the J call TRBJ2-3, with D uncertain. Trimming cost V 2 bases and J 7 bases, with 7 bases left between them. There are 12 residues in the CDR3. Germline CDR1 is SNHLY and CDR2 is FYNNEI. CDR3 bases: TGTGCCAGCAGTGAACGGCGGAATACGCAGTATTTT. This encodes CASSERRNTQYF.

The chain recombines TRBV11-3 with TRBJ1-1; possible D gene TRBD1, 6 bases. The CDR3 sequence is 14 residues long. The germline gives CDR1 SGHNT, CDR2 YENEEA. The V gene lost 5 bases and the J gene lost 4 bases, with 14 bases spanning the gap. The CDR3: CASSPDGTSTEAFF. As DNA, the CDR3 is TGTGCCAGCAGCCCTGACGGGACATCCACTGAAGCTTTCTTT. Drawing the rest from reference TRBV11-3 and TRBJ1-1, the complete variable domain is EAGVVQSPRYKIIEKKQPVAFWCNPISGHNTLYWYLQNLGQGPELLIRYENEEAVDDSQLPKDRFSAERLKGVDSTLKIQPAELGDSAVYLCASSPDGTSTEAFFGQGTRLTVV.

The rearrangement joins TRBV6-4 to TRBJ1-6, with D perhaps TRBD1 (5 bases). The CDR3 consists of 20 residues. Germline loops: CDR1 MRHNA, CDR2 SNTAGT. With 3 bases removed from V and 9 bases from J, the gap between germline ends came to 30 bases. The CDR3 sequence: CASSDGGSAFRRGTGSPLHF. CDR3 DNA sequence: TGTGCCAGCAGTGATGGTGGAAGTGCTTTTAGACGCGGGACCGGTTCACCCCTCCACTTT.

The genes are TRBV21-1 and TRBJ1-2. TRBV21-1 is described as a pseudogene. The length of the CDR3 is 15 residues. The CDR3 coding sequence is TGTGCCAGCAGCAAAGGGTCGGGGGGATCGTATGGCTACACCTTC. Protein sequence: CASSKGSGGSYGYTF.

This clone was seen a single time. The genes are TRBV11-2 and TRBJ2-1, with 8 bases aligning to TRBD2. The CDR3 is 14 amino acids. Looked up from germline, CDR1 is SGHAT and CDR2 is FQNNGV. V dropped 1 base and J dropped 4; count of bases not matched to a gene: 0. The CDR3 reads CASSLVAGYNEQFF. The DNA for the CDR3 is TGTGCCAGCAGCTTAGTAGCGGGATACAATGAGCAGTTCTTC. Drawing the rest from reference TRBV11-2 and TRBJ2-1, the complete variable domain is EAGVAQSPRYKIIEKRQSVAFWCNPISGHATLYWYQQILGQGPKLLIQFQNNGVVDDSQLPKDRFSAERLKGVDSTLKIQPAKLEDSAVYLCASSLVAGYNEQFFGPGTRLTVL.

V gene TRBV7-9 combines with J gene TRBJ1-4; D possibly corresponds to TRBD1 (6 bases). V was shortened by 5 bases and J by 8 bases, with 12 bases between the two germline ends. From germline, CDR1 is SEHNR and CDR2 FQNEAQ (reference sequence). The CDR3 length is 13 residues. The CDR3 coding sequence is TGTGCCAGCAGCCTCACAGGGAAGGAAAAACTGTTTTTT. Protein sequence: CASSLTGKEKLFF. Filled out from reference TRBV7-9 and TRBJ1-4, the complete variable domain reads DTGVSQNPRHKITKRGQNVTFRCDPISEHNRLYWYRQTLGQGPEFLTYFQNEAQLEKSRLLSDRFSAERPKGSFSTLEIQRTEQGDSAMYLCASSLTGKEKLFFGSGTQLSVL.

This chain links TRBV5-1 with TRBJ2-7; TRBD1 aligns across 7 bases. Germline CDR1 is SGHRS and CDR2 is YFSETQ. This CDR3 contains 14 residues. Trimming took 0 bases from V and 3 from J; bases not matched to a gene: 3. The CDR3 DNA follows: TGCGCCAGCAGCTTGGGGGACAGAAACTACGAGCAGTACTTC. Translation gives CASSLGDRNYEQYF.

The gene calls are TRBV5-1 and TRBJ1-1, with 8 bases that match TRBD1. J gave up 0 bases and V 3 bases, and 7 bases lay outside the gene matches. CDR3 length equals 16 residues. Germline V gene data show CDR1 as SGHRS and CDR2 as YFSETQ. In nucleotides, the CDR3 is TGCGCCAGCAGCTCCCAGGGGGCGACCATGAACACTGAAGCTTTCTTT. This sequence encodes CASSSQGATMNTEAFF.

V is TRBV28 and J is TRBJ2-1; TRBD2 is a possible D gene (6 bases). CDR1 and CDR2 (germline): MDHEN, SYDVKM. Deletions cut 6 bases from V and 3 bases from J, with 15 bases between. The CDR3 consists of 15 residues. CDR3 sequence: CASRSWGGRYNEQFF. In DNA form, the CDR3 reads TGTGCCAGCAGAAGTTGGGGAGGCCGCTACAATGAGCAGTTCTTC.

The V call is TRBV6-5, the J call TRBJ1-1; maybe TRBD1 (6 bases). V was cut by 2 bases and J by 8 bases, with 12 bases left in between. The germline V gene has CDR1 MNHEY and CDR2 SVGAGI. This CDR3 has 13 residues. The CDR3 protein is CASSYQTQGEAFF. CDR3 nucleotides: TGTGCCAGCAGTTACCAGACACAGGGAGAAGCTTTCTTT.

CDR3 amino acids: CASSVLGGFYGYTF. Written as DNA, the CDR3 is TGTGCCAGCAGTGTTTTAGGGGGATTCTATGGCTACACCTTC. V is TRBV2 and J is TRBJ1-2; a weak D match, TRBD1 (6 bases). This CDR3 is built from 14 residues. Looked up from germline, CDR1 is SNHLY and CDR2 is FYNNEI. Trimming removed 4 bases from V and 4 bases from J, with 13 bases in between.